This entry features one T cell receptor beta chain sequence. The antigen remains undetermined. This sample was included in a study of CD8 T cells in Susac syndrome. Study-level points and caveats: An acknowledgment was made by the study that its TCR sequencing and HLA analysis involved relatively few individuals.

Germline V gives CDR1 DFQATT, CDR2 SNEGSKA (reference sequence). V lost 0 bases to trimming and J lost 0 bases, with 11 bases between them. The CDR3 extends over 15 amino acids. cDNA came from roughly 0.5 to 1 ug RNA primed by random hexamers. The amplification used immunoSEQ multiplex PCR on TCR beta CDR3; it spanned 54 Vbeta and 13 Jbeta. In TCRdb, the immunoSEQ multiplex PCR reads were re-called with MiXCR into one record per CDR3 protein. This sample yields approximately 200,000 distinct CDR3 sequences, of which approximately 94% are seen a single time; more than 0.09% belongs to the top ten. The multiple sclerosis controls consisted of treatment-naive patients with relapsing-remitting disease, either stable or active.

Specimen: CD4+ T cells from PBMCs. This chain uses TRBV20-1 with TRBJ1-2; D gene unclear. The clonotype comes from a human donor with multiple sclerosis. CDR3 sequence: CSARDVNTANYGYTF. The CDR3, as DNA: TGCAGTGCTAGAGATGTTAACACAGCTAACTATGGCTACACCTTC.